This T cell receptor (beta chain) is drawn from a study of cytotoxic CD8 clonotypes in ibrutinib-treated CLL. This clone was seen a single time. This CDR3 comprises 14 residues. Per the germline V gene, CDR1 is SGHAT and CDR2 is FQNNGV. Trimming took off 4 bases at V and 3 bases at J, with 12 bases between the two ends. Repertoires were generated with immunoSEQ multiplex PCR, while TCRdb's copy carries only in-frame clones and drops some. There are around 310,000 clones in the sample; just under 80% occur only once, and 6.5% to 8.5% lies in the top ten. Specimen: PBMCs, collected before ibrutinib treatment. The genes are TRBV11-2 and TRBJ1-1; the D is unclear. This clonotype was obtained from a human donor with chronic lymphocytic leukemia. The CDR3 DNA follows: TGTGCCAGCAGCTCTCTCTCAGGTTACACTGAAGCTTTCTTT. This codes for CASSSLSGYTEAFF.